This T cell receptor (beta chain) emerged from a study of blood T cell repertoires in COVID-19. The overall study: T cells, B-cell-depleted T cells, or PBMCs provided the cDNA or gDNA that served as material.

Adults between about 18 and 95 years of age took part from 24 US areas. Cohorts were based on clinical histories the participants reported. In its sample, this clone was seen a few times. Authors' methods: Amplification with reference gene primers provided the estimates of nucleated cell counts. Profiling relied on immunoSEQ multiplex PCR, and the TCRdb table lists in-frame clones only, not all of them. From that table come the V and J calls and clone size; the DNA was used to work out D and trimming. The repertoire holds over 300,000 clones, with around 89% as singletons. Looked up from germline, CDR1 is SGHDT and CDR2 is YYEEEE. The CDR3 is 15 amino acids. With 4 bases clipped from V and 7 bases from J, the junction kept 9 bases outside the gene matches.

The genes are TRBV5-6 and TRBJ2-1, with 9 bases that match TRBD1. This receptor was identified in a woman younger than 45 with acute COVID-19. Sequenced input: PBMCs or T cells enriched from blood (not recorded which). CDR3 in DNA: TGTGCCAGCAGCCCGGGACAGGGATCGTGGAATGAGCAGTTCTTC. This gives the protein CASSPGQGSWNEQFF.